Following are 30 T cell receptor beta chains from one sample sequenced in a study of cytomegalovirus exposure and HLA in healthy donors (dated by TCRdb to 2017 to 2019). Library preparation was by the immunoSEQ multiplex PCR assay. For the multiplex PCR, a mixture combining 60 forward primers for TCR Vbeta segments and 13 reverse primers for TCR Jbeta segments was used. The table was pulled from immuneACCESS by TCRdb, which kept in-frame rearrangements only. Such tables lose some clones; where checked, under half of the loss comes from unresolved V genes, and the rest has no known cause. Across this sample there are roughly 77,000 clones, with approximately 78% seen only once. The ten largest clones capture 4% to 5.5% of the sample. Material: PBMCs. Receptor source: a man between 35 and 55 years old in good health and CMV-seronegative.

Comments on this clone: A junction end diverges from the germline sequence, so it may reflect a read error. CDR3 in amino acids: CSAGTGEVFF. DNA for the CDR3: TGCAGTGCTGGGACAGGGGAAGTTTTCTTT. The chain has TRBV20-1 and TRBJ1-1; TRBD1 matches at 10 bases. The CDR3 loop spans 10 amino acids. Per germline, CDR1 DFQATT and CDR2 SNEGSKA (reference sequence).

This clone was observed a single time. The genes are TRBV28 and TRBJ1-5, with 7 bases identical to TRBD1. From germline, CDR1 is MDHEN and CDR2 SYDVKM. This CDR3 comprises 15 residues. Trimming removed 5 bases from V and 0 bases from J; junction bases left unmatched: 4. Here the CDR3 reads CASSLRDSSNQPQHF. CDR3 coding DNA: TGTGCCAGCAGTCTACGGGACAGTAGCAATCAGCCCCAGCATTTT.

This clone was picked up a small number of times. The chain links TRBV6-1 to TRBJ2-1, with TRBD1 as a possible D gene (5 bases). CDR3 length: 14 amino acids. Trimming shortened V by 6 bases and J by 7 bases, and 16 bases separated the two germline ends. Germline CDR1 and CDR2: MNHNS and SASEGT. The CDR3 sequence: CASRDLGAGNEQFF. CDR3 bases: TGTGCCAGCAGGGACCTAGGGGCCGGGAATGAGCAGTTCTTC.

This rearrangement joins TRBV5-1 to TRBJ2-2, with D tentatively TRBD2 (6 bases). Trimming shortened V by 0 bases and J by 2 bases, and 11 bases separated the two germline ends. CDR3 length: 16 amino acids. Germline V gene sequence: CDR1 SGHRS, CDR2 YFSETQ. CDR3 DNA: TGCGCCAGCAGCTTGGAGGGCGGGGCCAACACCGGGGAGCTGTTTTTT. Protein sequence: CASSLEGGANTGELFF.

This sequence joins TRBV7-6 and TRBJ1-1; D remains unclear. The CDR3 totals 18 residues. With 8 bases removed from V and 5 bases from J, the gap between germline ends came to 30 bases. Looked up from germline, CDR1 is SGHVS and CDR2 is FNYEAQ. The DNA for the CDR3 is TGTGCCAGCTCCCCGAGGGCAGGCGAAGCCGGGTCGGGAACTGAAGCTTTCTTT. Its protein product is CASSPRAGEAGSGTEAFF.

The chain recombines TRBV19 with TRBJ2-7, with D possibly matching TRBD1 (5 bases). Trimming removed 5 bases at V and 4 bases at J, with 24 bases between. Looked up from germline, CDR1 is LNHDA and CDR2 is SQIVND (reference sequence). The CDR3 loop spans 17 amino acids. The CDR3: CASSLIHGATKPYEQYF. The CDR3 nucleotides are TGTGCCAGTAGTTTGATACATGGGGCAACCAAACCATACGAGCAGTACTTC.

V and J are TRBV28 and TRBJ2-7, with 9 bases matching TRBD1. The CDR3 loop spans 14 amino acids. The V gene end was trimmed by 2 bases and the J gene end by 5 bases; junction bases not matched to a gene: 4. Germline CDR1 is MDHEN and CDR2 is SYDVKM. The CDR3 sequence is CASSLGTGWHEQYF. The CDR3, as DNA: TGTGCCAGCAGTTTAGGGACAGGGTGGCACGAGCAGTACTTC.

The rearrangement links TRBV28 to TRBJ1-1, with D maybe TRBD1 (6 bases). From germline, CDR1 is MDHEN and CDR2 SYDVKM. V lost 3 bases, J lost 3 bases, and 8 bases lay in between. The CDR3 is 13 residues long. This chain's CDR3 is CASSLHRDTEAFF. In nucleotides, the CDR3 is TGTGCCAGCAGTTTGCACAGGGACACTGAAGCTTTCTTT.

V and J are TRBV28 and TRBJ1-3; 8 bases are a match to TRBD1. The CDR3 is 17 amino acids. Looked up from germline, CDR1 is MDHEN and CDR2 is SYDVKM. With V trimmed by 6 bases and J by 1 base, 11 bases remained unmatched. CDR3 amino acids: CASSLAQDRESGNTIYF. As DNA, the CDR3 is TGTGCCAGCAGCCTTGCACAGGACAGGGAATCTGGAAACACCATATATTTT.

This clone was detected a few times. The chain links TRBV7-2 to TRBJ2-3, with 13 bases identical to TRBD2. With 4 bases clipped from V and 1 base from J, the junction kept 5 bases outside the gene matches. Germline V gene lookup returns CDR1 SGHTA and CDR2 FQGNSA. This CDR3 is 17 amino acids long. The CDR3 DNA reads as TGTGCCAGCAGCTCGACTAGCGGGAGGTCCCGCACAGATACGCAGTATTTT. Protein: CASSSTSGRSRTDTQYF.

A few counts support this clone. The V gene is TRBV7-9, the J gene TRBJ2-5; 9 nucleotides align to TRBD1. The CDR3 loop spans 16 amino acids. Germline loops: CDR1 SEHNR, CDR2 FQNEAQ (reference sequence). J lost 5 bases, V lost 0 bases, and 7 bases had no gene match. The CDR3 sequence is CASSLAEQGAEETQYF. In DNA, the CDR3 is TGTGCCAGCAGCTTAGCCGAACAGGGGGCAGAGGAGACCCAGTACTTC.

The rearrangement joins TRBV19 to TRBJ1-2; D is possibly TRBD1 (6 bases). Germline lookup yields CDR1 LNHDA and CDR2 SQIVND (reference sequence). CDR3 length: 15 residues. V lost 5 bases and J lost 8, with 21 bases in between. CDR3 nucleotides: TGTGCCAGTAGTCCCAGGACAGATACTATGGGAGGCTACACCTTC. It specifies CASSPRTDTMGGYTF. Supplemented by reference TRBV19 and TRBJ1-2, the full variable domain reads DGGITQSPKYLFRKEGQNVTLSCEQNLNHDAMYWYRQDPGQGLRLIYYSQIVNDFQKGDIAEGYSVSREKKESFPLTVTSAQKNPTAFYLCASSPRTDTMGGYTFGSGTRLTVV.

Details on this clone: Germline and junction disagree at one end, which may indicate a read error. The rearrangement joins TRBV28 to TRBJ1-2; no clear D gene. Germline V gene data show CDR1 as MDHEN and CDR2 as SYDVKM. The CDR3 contains 12 residues. In nucleotides, the CDR3 is TGTGCCAGCACATCTCTCGGCCTAGGTCCTCGCTTC. Translating it yields CASTSLGLGPRF.

DNA for the CDR3: TGCGCCAGCAGCCAAGATTGGACAACCGCGGTCTATGGCTACACCTTC. Amino acid sequence: CASSQDWTTAVYGYTF. The rearrangement uses TRBV4-3 and TRBJ1-2; tentative D call: TRBD1 (5 bases). V lost 0 bases to trimming and J lost 4 bases, with 15 bases between them. This CDR3 region has 16 residues. CDR1 and CDR2 from the germline V gene are LGHNA and YSLEER.

This clone was counted between two and nine times. This chain joins TRBV10-3 and TRBJ2-5, with a possible D match to TRBD2 (5 bases). V was trimmed by 7 bases and J by 5 bases, leaving 14 bases between them. Germline loops: CDR1 ENHRY, CDR2 SYGVKD. CDR3 length: 13 amino acids. The CDR3 DNA follows: TGTGCCATCACAACAGCCCCGGGGGAGACCCAGTACTTC. Protein sequence: CAITTAPGETQYF.

This clone was seen a handful of times. V and J are TRBV7-9 and TRBJ2-7, with 10 positions matching TRBD2. Trimming at V came to 5 bases and at J to 3 bases, leaving 7 bases not matched to a gene. The germline gives CDR1 SEHNR, CDR2 FQNEAQ (reference sequence). The CDR3 covers 15 residues. CDR3: CASSTGSGGIYEQYF. In DNA, the CDR3 is TGTGCCAGCAGCACGGGTAGCGGGGGGATCTACGAGCAGTACTTC.

The rearrangement joins TRBV9 to TRBJ2-1; the D gene is possibly TRBD2 (5 bases). The CDR3 totals 13 residues. Germline V CDR1 and CDR2: SGDLS, YYNGEE. The V end was cut by 0 bases, the J end by 7 bases, with 8 bases between. For the CDR3, the DNA is TGTGCCAGCAGCGTAGAGGGCGGGAATGAGCAGTTCTTC. Translated: CASSVEGGNEQFF.

The chain links TRBV7-2 to TRBJ2-1, with a tentative D call TRBD2 (6 bases). Deletions cut 2 bases from V and 7 bases from J, with 12 bases between. The CDR3 has 14 residues. The germline V gene encodes CDR1 SGHTA and CDR2 FQGNSA. The CDR3 is CASSLTGAGNEQFF. The CDR3 nucleotides read TGTGCCAGCAGCTTAACAGGCGCGGGGAATGAGCAGTTCTTC.

V usage is TRBV6-5 and J usage is TRBJ1-3, with a weak D call TRBD1 (5 bases). The V end lost 5 bases, the J end lost 6 bases, and 14 bases lay between the germline ends. The CDR3 loop spans 14 amino acids. Germline CDR1 MNHEY, CDR2 SVGAGI. The CDR3 DNA follows: TGTGCCAGCAGTGGCAGGGTATCACAAAACACCATATATTTT. Translation: CASSGRVSQNTIYF.

The chain links TRBV9 to TRBJ2-3; D might be TRBD2 (6 bases). Germline CDR1 and CDR2: SGDLS and YYNGEE. V was clipped by 1 base and J by 3 bases, with 24 bases between them. The CDR3 spans 19 residues. The CDR3 sequence: CASSVRIATMFGGTDTQYF. Written as DNA, the CDR3 is TGTGCCAGCAGCGTACGAATAGCGACGATGTTCGGGGGTACAGATACGCAGTATTTT.

The DNA for the CDR3 is TGCGCCAGCAGCTTGACAAGACAGGGTTCCTACGAGCAGTACTTC. Encoded protein: CASSLTRQGSYEQYF. The chain uses TRBV5-1 and TRBJ2-5, with 7 bases identical to TRBD1. TRBJ2-7 explains the end of the DNA better; the J call may be wrong. CDR3 length equals 15 residues. Germline V gene data show CDR1 as SGHRS and CDR2 as YFSETQ.

This chain uses TRBV13 with TRBJ1-1; no definite D call. The CDR3 extends over 13 amino acids. Per germline, CDR1 PRHDT and CDR2 FYEKMQ (reference sequence). Trimming stripped 5 bases from V and 6 bases from J, with 13 bases between. In DNA, the CDR3 is TGTGCCAGCAGCCCGCGGGGTATCGCTGAAGCTTTCTTT. It is translated as CASSPRGIAEAFF. Full variable domain (rest looked up from reference TRBV13 and TRBJ1-1): AAGVIQSPRHLIKEKRETATLKCYPIPRHDTVYWYQQGPGQDPQFLISFYEKMQSDKGSIPDRFSAQQFSDYHSELNMSSLELGDSALYFCASSPRGIAEAFFGQGTRLTVV.

The chain joins TRBV15 to TRBJ2-5; 8 bases agree with TRBD2. There are 16 residues in the CDR3. CDR1 LNHNV and CDR2 YYDKDF come from the germline V gene (reference sequence). The J segment lost 4 bases and the V segment lost 0 bases, leaving 7 bases of the junction unmatched. CDR3 DNA sequence: TGTGCCACCAGCAGAGAGATTAGCGGGGTTGGAGAGACCCAGTACTTC. Translated: CATSREISGVGETQYF.

V is TRBV5-4 and J is TRBJ2-7, with D possibly matching TRBD1 (6 bases). The CDR3 is made up of 12 amino acids. The V gene's germline CDR1 is SGHNT and CDR2 YYREEE (reference sequence). Trimming cost V 4 bases and J 5 bases, with 10 bases left between them. Here the CDR3 reads CASSLRQDEQYF. DNA of the CDR3: TGTGCCAGCAGCCTACGACAGGACGAGCAGTACTTC.

Only a few counts were recorded for this clone. The CDR3 nucleotides read TGTGCCAGCAGCTTAGATGGTAGCGGAGGACTCACAGATACGCAGTATTTT. Translated: CASSLDGSGGLTDTQYF. The chain has TRBV7-8 and TRBJ2-3; tentative D call: TRBD2 (6 bases). CDR1 and CDR2 from the germline V gene are SGHVS and FQNEAQ. Between the trimmed V and J ends, which lost 1 base and 2 bases, there was a span of 16 bases. The CDR3 covers 17 residues.

This chain links TRBV6-1 with TRBJ1-5, with D possibly matching TRBD1 (5 bases). The V gene lost 8 bases and the J gene lost 2 bases, with 16 bases spanning the gap. CDR1 and CDR2 from the germline V gene are MNHNS and SASEGT. This CDR3 has 15 residues. This chain's CDR3 is CASVRGTQGNQPQHF. CDR3 DNA: TGTGCCAGCGTCCGGGGGACTCAAGGCAATCAGCCCCAGCATTTT.

The chain recombines TRBV29-1 with TRBJ2-7; TRBD1 might be the D (6 bases). The CDR3 loop spans 14 amino acids. Germline assignment: CDR1 SQVTM and CDR2 ANQGSEA. The V end lost 6 bases, the J end lost 4 bases, and 19 bases lay between the germline ends. CDR3 sequence reads: CSVPGHPLGYEQYF. The CDR3 DNA follows: TGCAGCGTGCCGGGACACCCGCTGGGTTACGAGCAGTACTTC.

This CDR3 reads CASSVSGSGSPGELFF. For the CDR3, the DNA is TGTGCCAGCAGCGTAAGCGGGAGTGGTTCCCCCGGGGAGCTGTTTTTT. This chain connects TRBV9 to TRBJ2-2; 8 positions agree with TRBD2. The CDR3 sequence is 16 residues long. Germline V gives CDR1 SGDLS, CDR2 YYNGEE. Germline trimming cut 1 base from V and 6 bases from J; bases unmatched to any gene: 8. Based on the CDR3 plus reference TRBV9 and TRBJ2-2, the full variable domain is DSGVTQTPKHLITATGQRVTLRCSPRSGDLSVYWYQQSLDQGLQFLIQYYNGEERAKGNILERFSAQQFPDLHSELNLSSLELGDSALYFCASSVSGSGSPGELFFGEGSRLTVL.

The chain is built from TRBV5-4 and TRBJ2-2; D is uncertain. Germline V CDR1 and CDR2: SGHNT, YYREEE (reference sequence). The V and J ends lost 4 bases and 1 base respectively, with 11 bases between them. The CDR3 contains 15 residues. The CDR3 coding sequence is TGTGCCAGCAGCCACCCAAGAGTGAACACCGGGGAGCTGTTTTTT. Residues: CASSHPRVNTGELFF.

The sample holds one count of this clone. This chain uses TRBV29-1 with TRBJ1-1; D ambiguous. Trimming left V 6 bases short and J 5 bases short, with 19 bases between. CDR1 SQVTM and CDR2 ANQGSEA come from the germline V gene. This CDR3 region has 14 residues. The CDR3 nucleotides are TGCAGCGTCGTCCGGAGGCAGGCCGATACTGAAGCTTTCTTT. Its translation is CSVVRRQADTEAFF.